This TCR beta chain appears in the sequencing data of a study of T cells after yellow fever vaccination. Study conclusions and caveats: Faster peaking, at day 5 versus 15, marked a secondary response that was weaker. Reappearance after the booster was observed for most primary-vaccination clones (around 95% CD4, about 90% CD8). Relatively few clonotypes were ones that appeared in both CD4 and CD8 compartments.

UMIs and a universal primer site were added when TCR cDNA was made by 5'RACE template switching. MiXCR, run by TCRdb on the 5' RACE reads, gives a single entry per CDR3 protein. Of some 300,000 distinct CDR3 sequences in the sample, under 9% were seen once. From germline, CDR1 is DFQATT and CDR2 SNEGSKA (reference sequence). The CDR3 covers 15 residues. V lost 2 bases, J lost 3 bases, and 4 bases stayed unmatched. This clonotype was observed a handful of times. No antigen is known for it. The sequence was collected from a man aged 18 to 30 who received the YFV17D yellow fever vaccine. This chain connects TRBV20-1 to TRBJ2-1; 10 nucleotides agree with TRBD2. The material sequenced was CD4+ T cells sorted from PBMCs, taken 5 days after the yellow fever booster vaccination. The CDR3 protein is CSARLAGEFYNEQFF. Written as DNA, the CDR3 is TGCAGTGCTAGACTAGCGGGGGAATTCTACAATGAGCAGTTCTTC.